These T cell receptor beta chains were read from a single sample in a study of T-cell reconstitution after alpha-beta-depleted transplantation in children. TCRdb ran MiXCR on the PCR reads and lists one entry per CDR3 protein. The sample has roughly 100,000 distinct CDR3 sequences; 4.5% to 7.5% are singletons. The specimen was PBMCs, mostly from graft donor cells, collected 60 days after TCRalphabeta/CD19-depleted stem cell transplant. The receptors come from a female patient aged 2 to 10 who had a stem cell transplant for Fanconi anemia, so the T cells may come from the graft donor. CDR3s include the opening cysteine and the closing phenylalanine or tryptophan. Fields, in order: J gene, clone size, D gene, V gene, CDR3 DNA, CDR3 protein. D genes are given only for firm matches. Size tells how often a clone was seen (once, few, many) or the class of an expanded clone, and some rows leave it out.

TRBJ1-3	few	.	TRBV7-8	TGTGCCAGCAGCTTAGAACCTACTCTAAACACCATATATTTT	CASSLEPTLNTIYF
TRBJ2-1	.	.	TRBV6-1	TGTGCCAGCAGTGTACCCTCTGACTACAATGAGCAGTTCTTC	CASSVPSDYNEQFF
TRBJ1-4	.	TRBD1	TRBV20-1	TGCAGTGCTAGAGCTCAGGGGGGCCCCCGATTTCTGTTTTTT	CSARAQGGPRFLFF
TRBJ1-2	many	.	TRBV7-2	TGTGCCAGCAGCTCACGATACAGGGTCTCTGGCTACACCTTC	CASSSRYRVSGYTF
TRBJ2-7	few	TRBD1	TRBV2	TGTGCCAGCAACAGGGGTCAAAACTACGAGCAGTACTTC	CASNRGQNYEQYF
TRBJ1-2	many	.	TRBV6-1	TGTGCCAGCAGTGTCTGGAGTTATGGCTACACCTTC	CASSVWSYGYTF
TRBJ2-3	many	.	TRBV20-1	TGCAGTGCTACGGGAGGCACAGATACGCAGTATTTT	CSATGGTDTQYF
TRBJ1-1	many	TRBD1	TRBV12-3/TRBV12-4	TGTGCCAGCAGTTTAGGACAGGGCTTCATGAACACTGAAGCTTTCTTT	CASSLGQGFMNTEAFF
TRBJ2-7	.	TRBD2	TRBV5-1	TGCGCCAGCAGCTCGAACCCTAGCGGGTTACGTTACGAGCAGTACTTC	CASSSNPSGLRYEQYF
TRBJ2-2	many	.	TRBV5-1	TGCGCCAGCAGTTCCGGGACGGCGGGCACCGGGGAGCTGTTTTTT	CASSSGTAGTGELFF
TRBJ2-3	many	.	TRBV29-1	TGCAGCGTTGACAACACAGATACGCAGTATTTT	CSVDNTDTQYF
TRBJ2-5	.	.	TRBV5-1	TGCGCCAGCAGCTTGGGCGGAGATGGGACCCAGTACTTC	CASSLGGDGTQYF
TRBJ2-3	many	.	TRBV29-1	TGCAGCGTTGGTCCCGCAGATACGCAGTATTTT	CSVGPADTQYF
TRBJ1-2	.	.	TRBV12-3/TRBV12-4	TGTGCCAGCAGTACAGGGATATATGGCTACACCTTC	CASSTGIYGYTF
TRBJ1-1	many	TRBD1	TRBV29-1	TGCAGCGTTACAGGGACAGGTTCTCCTAGTGAAGCTTTCTTT	CSVTGTGSPSEAFF
TRBJ2-4	.	.	TRBV3-1	TGTGCCAGCAGCCCCTTCCCGGGTGCCAAAAACATTCAGTACTTC	CASSPFPGAKNIQYF
TRBJ2-1	many	TRBD2	TRBV12-3/TRBV12-4	TGTGCCAGCAAAACCCCGGGACTAGCGGGAGGATATTCACCTTTAGAGCAGTTCTTC	CASKTPGLAGGYSPLEQFF
TRBJ2-1	many	TRBD2	TRBV11-2	TGTGCCAGCAGCTTGGGGCTAGCGGGCCCTTATGAGCAGTTCTTC	CASSLGLAGPYEQFF
TRBJ2-1	many	TRBD2	TRBV3-1	TGTGCCAGCAGCCCCTGGGGGGGGGACAATGAGCAGTTCTTC	CASSPWGGDNEQFF
TRBJ2-3	many	.	TRBV5-1	TGCGCCAGCAGCTTGGGTGACACGGGATTCACAGATACGCAGTATTTT	CASSLGDTGFTDTQYF
TRBJ1-2	many	.	TRBV12-3/TRBV12-4	TGTGCCAGCAGTTTAGGGACAGTTTATGGCTACACCTTC	CASSLGTVYGYTF
TRBJ2-7	.	.	TRBV18	TGTGCCAGCTCACCGGCAGGGGCCTACGAGCAGTACTTC	CASSPAGAYEQYF
TRBJ1-5	many	.	TRBV15	TGTGCCACCAGCAGAGATAGGGGGCCCCAGCATTTT	CATSRDRGPQHF
TRBJ2-7	many	TRBD2	TRBV4-1	TGCGCCAGCAGCCAAGTACGGGACTACTCCTACGAGCAGTACTTC	CASSQVRDYSYEQYF
TRBJ2-5	many	TRBD2	TRBV11-2	TGTGCCAGCAGCTTAGACCCCGGGACTAGCGGCCAAGAGACCCAGTACTTC	CASSLDPGTSGQETQYF
TRBJ2-1	.	.	TRBV20-1	TGCAGTGCCAGCCTTCCGAATAACAATGAGCAGTTCTTC	CSASLPNNNEQFF
TRBJ2-1	many	.	TRBV2	TGTGCCAGCAGGCGTACTAGGGCCGGACATGAGCAGTTCTTC	CASRRTRAGHEQFF
TRBJ2-1	.	.	TRBV6-1	TGTGCCAGCAGGAAAGTCGGTACCTTCAATGAGCAGTTCTTC	CASRKVGTFNEQFF
TRBJ2-3	many	.	TRBV7-2	TGTGCCAGCAGCTTATACCACCAGGGGGAGGCAGTCACAGATACGCAGTATTTT	CASSLYHQGEAVTDTQYF
TRBJ2-4	many	.	TRBV5-1	TGCGCCAGCAGCTTGGGACACGGGGACATTCAGTACTTC	CASSLGHGDIQYF
TRBJ1-2	few	TRBD1	TRBV3-1	TGTGCCAGCAGCCAAGGGACAGGGCTTAACTATGGCTACACCTTC	CASSQGTGLNYGYTF